Reported below is one TCR beta chain. The CDR3 has 14 residues. By phenotype, naive CD8+ T cells were CD45RO-CCR7+CD27+CD95-. The source of the sample is a study of CXCR3-negative and CXCR3-positive naive CD8 T cells. UMI labels and 5' RACE were used to prepare the TRB cDNA libraries. TCRdb reprocessed the 5' RACE reads, with one entry per CDR3 protein and no DNA. Here the sample table reports tens of thousands of distinct CDR3 sequences. Material for sequencing was naive CXCR3- CD8+ T cells from blood. Specified subset: CD45RO-CCR7+CD27+CD95- naive CD8+ T cells lacking CXCR3 (TNR3-). The chain carries TRBV12-3 or TRBV12-4 and TRBJ1-2. The clonotype was recovered from a human donor in good health. Some clones in this sample may be carry-over from other donors' samples. CDR3 sequence reads: CASSSPTDNYGYTF.